Below are 29 T cell receptor beta chains sequenced from a single sample in a study of cytomegalovirus exposure and HLA in healthy donors. Use of 60 Vbeta and 13 Jbeta primers characterized the PCR. Libraries were prepared by immunoSEQ multiplex PCR; TCRdb keeps only in-frame clonotypes and omits some of them. The sample has 75,000 to 100,000 clones, approximately 72% seen once. Input material: PBMCs. The receptors were sampled from a woman in her 70s in good health and CMV-seropositive.

The chain carries TRBV11-1 and TRBJ2-5, with D possibly TRBD2 on 5 matching bases. V was pared by 1 base and J by 5 bases, with 11 bases between. The CDR3 consists of 14 residues. CDR1 is SGHAT, CDR2 FQDESV, per germline (reference sequence). This CDR3 reads CASSLVAGAETQYF. Here the CDR3 DNA reads TGTGCCAGCAGCTTAGTGGCGGGCGCTGAGACCCAGTACTTC. The full variable domain, rest sourced from reference TRBV11-1 and TRBJ2-5, is EAEVAQSPRYKITEKSQAVAFWCDPISGHATLYWYRQILGQGPELLVQFQDESVVDDSQLPKDRFSAERLKGVDSTLKIQPAELGDSAMYLCASSLVAGAETQYFGPGTRLLVL.

This chain joins TRBV7-9 and TRBJ1-4; D is undetermined. The V gene's germline CDR1 is SEHNR and CDR2 FQNEAQ (reference sequence). V dropped 8 bases and J dropped 4 bases, with 5 bases sitting between them. The CDR3 has 11 amino acids. Here the CDR3 reads CASQLNEKLFF. CDR3 DNA sequence: TGTGCCAGCCAACTTAATGAAAAACTGTTTTTT.

The chain joins TRBV11-2 to TRBJ2-2, with 9 nucleotides matching TRBD1. V was pared by 7 bases and J by 6 bases, with 9 bases of the junction left unmatched. This CDR3 has 15 residues. Germline lookup yields CDR1 SGHAT and CDR2 FQNNGV. CDR3 in amino acids: CASTPGQGAAGELFF. The DNA for the CDR3 is TGTGCCAGCACTCCGGGACAGGGTGCCGCCGGGGAGCTGTTTTTT.

This clone was seen a few times. V and J are TRBV18 and TRBJ2-1; no firm D call. This CDR3 comprises 14 residues. The V gene's germline CDR1 is KGHSH and CDR2 LQKENI. The V end lost 0 bases, the J end lost 4 bases, and 7 bases lay between the germline ends. The CDR3 sequence: CASSPPSGYNEQFF. CDR3 DNA: TGTGCCAGCTCACCACCGTCAGGATACAATGAGCAGTTCTTC.

The V gene is TRBV30, the J gene TRBJ2-7; D is unresolved. CDR3 length: 14 amino acids. V lost 1 base and J lost 0, with 10 bases in between. Germline CDR1 is GTSNPN and CDR2 is SVGIG (reference sequence). The CDR3 DNA is TGTGCCTGGAGTGAATCACAATTCTCCTACGAGCAGTACTTC. Translating it yields CAWSESQFSYEQYF.

The chain recombines TRBV19 with TRBJ2-3, with 7 bases that match TRBD2. V was clipped by 5 bases and J by 0 bases; unmatched bases: 8. Germline assignment: CDR1 LNHDA and CDR2 SQIVND (reference sequence). This CDR3 has 16 amino acids. CDR3 loop: CASSPLAESSTDTQYF. Written as DNA, the CDR3 is TGTGCCAGTAGTCCCCTAGCGGAGTCTAGCACAGATACGCAGTATTTT.

CDR3 sequence: CASSSPGTVFIHF. The CDR3 coding sequence is TGTGCCAGCAGCTCCCCCGGGACAGTTTTTATCCACTTT. This chain joins TRBV7-2 and TRBJ1-6; 7 bases agree with TRBD1. V was clipped by 4 bases and J by 17 bases; unmatched bases: 11. The CDR3 runs to 13 residues. The germline gives CDR1 SGHTA, CDR2 FQGNSA.

J is TRBJ2-7 and V is TRBV4-1, with D possibly TRBD1 on 5 matching bases. V was pared by 4 bases and J by 3 bases, with 16 bases between. The CDR3 has 15 amino acids. Germline V gene data show CDR1 as MGHRA and CDR2 as YSYEKL. The CDR3 sequence: CASSLDSGESYEQYF. The CDR3 DNA is TGCGCCAGCAGCCTCGACAGTGGAGAGAGCTACGAGCAGTACTTC.

CDR3 in DNA: TGTGCCAGCAGCGCTGCACAGGGGGTGAGGTACGAGCAGTACTTC. Protein product: CASSAAQGVRYEQYF. This chain uses TRBV7-9 with TRBJ2-7; 8 nucleotides line up with TRBD1. In germline, CDR1 is SEHNR, CDR2 FQNEAQ (reference sequence). The J segment lost 4 bases and the V segment lost 5 bases, leaving 10 bases of the junction unmatched. The CDR3 is 15 residues long. The full variable domain, with the rest looked up from reference TRBV7-9 and TRBJ2-7, is DTGVSQNPRHKITKRGQNVTFRCDPISEHNRLYWYRQTLGQGPEFLTYFQNEAQLEKSRLLSDRFSAERPKGSFSTLEIQRTEQGDSAMYLCASSAAQGVRYEQYFGPGTRLTVT.

The sample holds a few counts of this clone. CDR3 in amino acids: CASSEYQGLGNSPLHF. In nucleotides, the CDR3 is TGTGCCAGCAGTGAATATCAGGGTCTTGGTAATTCACCCCTCCACTTT. The chain links TRBV25-1 to TRBJ1-6, with D tentatively TRBD1 (5 bases). Trimming took 0 bases from V and 6 from J, leaving 12 bases between them. There are 16 residues in the CDR3. In germline, CDR1 is MGHDK, CDR2 SYGVNS.

This chain uses TRBV10-3 with TRBJ2-7; perhaps TRBD2 as D (6 bases). CDR1 and CDR2 from the germline V gene are ENHRY and SYGVKD. This CDR3 is 15 amino acids long. Trimming took off 6 bases at V and 0 bases at J, with 15 bases between the two ends. The CDR3 DNA reads TGTGCCATCAGCGGAGGGACGGTCTACTCCTACGAGCAGTACTTC. Protein sequence: CAISGGTVYSYEQYF.

This clone has more than one count but fewer than ten. The V gene is TRBV5-1, the J gene TRBJ2-5, with unresolved D. CDR3 length: 12 amino acids. Trimming took off 3 bases at V and 1 base at J, with 4 bases between the two ends. Per germline, CDR1 SGHRS and CDR2 YFSETQ. This chain's CDR3 is CASSSVQETQYF. CDR3 DNA sequence: TGCGCCAGCAGCTCGGTCCAAGAGACCCAGTACTTC. Complete variable domain (other parts from reference TRBV5-1 and TRBJ2-5): KAGVTQTPRYLIKTRGQQVTLSCSPISGHRSVSWYQQTPGQGLQFLFEYFSETQRNKGNFPGRFSGRQFSNSRSEMNVSTLELGDSALYLCASSSVQETQYFGPGTRLLVL.

This rearrangement joins TRBV19 to TRBJ2-1; TRBD2 agrees at 8 bases. This CDR3 contains 16 residues. V was clipped by 0 bases and J by 6 bases; unmatched bases: 7. CDR1 is LNHDA, CDR2 SQIVND, per germline (reference sequence). The CDR3 coding sequence is TGTGCCAGTAGTATAGACCCGGGAGGGTTGGCCAATGAGCAGTTCTTC. Protein product: CASSIDPGGLANEQFF.

This clone was counted only a few times. The chain joins TRBV7-8 to TRBJ1-5; perhaps TRBD1 as D (5 bases). The CDR3 consists of 14 residues. V was shortened by 1 base and J by 6 bases, with 10 bases between the two germline ends. Germline V CDR1 and CDR2: SGHVS, FQNEAQ. CDR3 sequence: CASSLDRNRQPQHF. The CDR3 DNA reads TGTGCCAGCAGCTTAGACAGGAACCGTCAGCCCCAGCATTTT.

This chain joins TRBV27 and TRBJ2-1, with 9 bases matching TRBD2. Germline V lookup: CDR1 MNHEY, CDR2 SMNVEV (reference sequence). Trimming at V came to 3 bases and at J to 9 bases, leaving 6 bases not matched to a gene. The CDR3 is 14 residues long. CDR3 sequence: CASSLMREGAEQFF. The CDR3 region has the DNA TGTGCCAGCAGTTTGATGCGGGAGGGGGCTGAGCAGTTCTTC.

The chain is built from TRBV11-2 and TRBJ2-1; no clear D. CDR1 is SGHAT, CDR2 FQNNGV, per germline. The CDR3 covers 14 residues. Trimming took off 7 bases at V and 7 bases at J, with 17 bases between the two ends. This chain's CDR3 is CASNKAPLENEQFF. CDR3 DNA: TGTGCCAGCAACAAAGCACCTCTGGAGAATGAGCAGTTCTTC.

V gene TRBV6-5 combines with J gene TRBJ2-6; D is ambiguous. The CDR3 length is 13 residues. Germline V lookup: CDR1 MNHEY, CDR2 SVGAGI. V lost 6 bases to trimming and J lost 4 bases, with 7 bases between them. CDR3 protein: CASSPGGANVLTF. CDR3 nucleotide sequence: TGTGCCAGCAGCCCCGGGGGGGCCAACGTCCTGACTTTC.

The gene calls are TRBV5-1 and TRBJ2-1, with TRBD1 matching over 7 bases. Germline CDR1 SGHRS, CDR2 YFSETQ. The CDR3 totals 15 residues. The trim removed 0 bases at V and 3 bases at J, leaving 3 bases unmatched. This CDR3 reads CASSLGSGGYNEQFF. The CDR3 region has the DNA TGCGCCAGCAGCTTGGGATCAGGGGGCTACAATGAGCAGTTCTTC.

The V gene is TRBV2, the J gene TRBJ2-1; possibly TRBD2 for D (5 bases). The germline CDR1 and CDR2 sequences are SNHLY and FYNNEI. Trimming stripped 4 bases from V and 1 base from J, with 17 bases between. The CDR3 runs 17 residues. CDR3 sequence: CASSASRGRASYNEQFF. The CDR3 DNA follows: TGTGCCAGCAGTGCGAGTAGAGGGAGAGCTTCCTACAATGAGCAGTTCTTC.

This clone has a single count. The CDR3, as DNA: TGTGCCATTTCAGACGCGGGACCCGGTGAAGCTTTCTTT. Protein product: CAISDAGPGEAFF. The V and J genes are TRBV10-3 and TRBJ1-1; D may be TRBD1 (5 bases). Germline V gene sequence: CDR1 ENHRY, CDR2 SYGVKD. This CDR3 contains 13 residues. V was shortened by 9 bases and J by 7 bases, with 18 bases between the two germline ends.

This sequence joins TRBV5-6 and TRBJ2-1; 7 nucleotides align to TRBD1. The V gene's germline CDR1 is SGHDT and CDR2 YYEEEE. The trim removed 2 bases at V and 7 bases at J, leaving 6 bases unmatched. CDR3 length equals 14 residues. The CDR3 DNA is TGTGCCAGCAGCTTACCGACAGGGACAAATGAGCAGTTCTTC. It codes for CASSLPTGTNEQFF. The full variable domain, with the rest looked up from reference TRBV5-6 and TRBJ2-1, is DAGVTQSPTHLIKTRGQQVTLRCSPKSGHDTVSWYQQALGQGPQFIFQYYEEEERQRGNFPDRFSGHQFPNYSSELNVNALLLGDSALYLCASSLPTGTNEQFFGPGTRLTVL.

This CDR3 is CASRTGGTYNEQFF. In nucleotides, the CDR3 is TGTGCCAGCAGGACAGGGGGAACCTACAATGAGCAGTTCTTC. The chain is built from TRBV28 and TRBJ2-1, with 9 bases matching TRBD1. Losses at the gene ends were 6 bases for V and 2 bases for J; bases not matched to a gene: 2. The germline gives CDR1 MDHEN, CDR2 SYDVKM. CDR3 length: 14 amino acids.

CDR3 in DNA: TGCAGCGTTAACAGGGGCTACAATGAGCAGTTCTTC. Its protein product is CSVNRGYNEQFF. V is TRBV29-1 and J is TRBJ2-1, with 7 bases matching TRBD1. V was clipped by 5 bases and J by 3 bases; unmatched bases: 1. The CDR3 consists of 12 residues. The V gene's germline CDR1 is SQVTM and CDR2 ANQGSEA.

This clone was observed a handful of times. The V and J genes are TRBV5-4 and TRBJ2-5, with 14 positions matching TRBD2. Germline CDR1 and CDR2: SGHNT and YYREEE (reference sequence). Trimming cost V 3 bases and J 3 bases; bases outside gene matches: 4. The CDR3 totals 16 residues. The CDR3 coding sequence is TGTGCCAGCAGCTCTCGACTAGCGGGAGGGAAAGAGACCCAGTACTTC. Translated: CASSSRLAGGKETQYF.

The chain has TRBV6-4 and TRBJ2-1; 11 bases map to TRBD2. J lost 6 bases, V lost 6 bases, and 7 bases had no gene match. Germline lookup yields CDR1 MRHNA and CDR2 SNTAGT. This CDR3 contains 15 residues. For the CDR3, the DNA is TGTGCCAGCAGCAAGGGTAGCGGGGGGGCCAATGAGCAGTTCTTC. This encodes CASSKGSGGANEQFF.

The chain uses TRBV6-5 and TRBJ1-3; 8 bases map to TRBD1. The V gene's germline CDR1 is MNHEY and CDR2 SVGAGI. The CDR3 spans 15 residues. V shed 5 bases and J 3 bases; nucleotides not matched to a gene: 6. This CDR3 reads CASSSQGAFGNTIYF. For the CDR3, the DNA is TGTGCCAGCAGTAGTCAGGGGGCATTTGGAAACACCATATATTTT.

This clone was observed a few times. J is TRBJ1-1 and V is TRBV5-4, with D possibly being TRBD1 (5 bases). The CDR3 sequence is 12 residues long. CDR1 SGHNT and CDR2 YYREEE come from the germline V gene (reference sequence). With 0 bases removed from V and 10 bases from J, the gap between germline ends came to 10 bases. CDR3 sequence (DNA): TGTGCCAGCAGCTTGGGGGGCGCAGGAGCTTTCTTT. It is translated as CASSLGGAGAFF.

This clone was recorded once. The CDR3 sequence: CASSETVAGGPGNEQFF. CDR3 in DNA: TGCGCCAGCAGCGAGACTGTAGCGGGGGGGCCCGGGAATGAGCAGTTCTTC. The V call is TRBV5-1, the J call TRBJ2-1; 11 bases map to TRBD2. Germline lookup yields CDR1 SGHRS and CDR2 YFSETQ. This CDR3 comprises 17 residues. V was pared by 4 bases and J by 7 bases, with 13 bases of the junction left unmatched.

V is TRBV28 and J is TRBJ1-2, with a weak D call TRBD1 (5 bases). The CDR3 is 12 residues long. V dropped 4 bases and J dropped 4 bases, with 7 bases sitting between them. From germline, CDR1 is MDHEN and CDR2 SYDVKM. The CDR3 DNA reads TGTGCCAGCAGTTCAAGGGGCTATGGCTACACCTTC. This encodes CASSSRGYGYTF.